These 28 T cell receptor beta chains came from one sample sequenced in a study of blood T cells in healthy people across ages. A second PCR, run for roughly 7 to 11 cycles, used a sample-barcoded 5' primer plus a J-beta primer mix. TCRdb re-called the 5' RACE reads through MiXCR, storing one row per CDR3 protein. The repertoire includes 890,000 or so distinct CDR3 sequences, less than 80% of them detected once, and about 30% sits in the top ten. The sequencing input was blood. The receptors derive from a man aged 25-40 years in good health.

The chain employs TRBV6-1 and TRBJ2-1, with 9 bases matching TRBD2. This CDR3 has 17 amino acids. The V gene's germline CDR1 is MNHNS and CDR2 SASEGT. V trimming: 7 bases; J trimming: 0 bases; junction bases outside the gene matches: 10. CDR3 sequence (DNA): TGTGCCAGCACCGAAAGGGGTAGCGGGAGCTCCTACAATGAGCAGTTCTTC. It codes for CASTERGSGSSYNEQFF.

The chain is built from TRBV29-1 and TRBJ2-3; tentatively, D is TRBD1 or TRBD2 (6 bases each). Germline assignment: CDR1 SQVTM and CDR2 ANQGSEA. V was pared by 3 bases and J by 1 base, with 17 bases between. This CDR3 is built from 16 residues. Here the CDR3 DNA reads TGCAGCGTTGATGACCGGGGGCAATTGGGCACAGATACGCAGTATTTT. Its protein is CSVDDRGQLGTDTQYF.

The V gene is TRBV28, the J gene TRBJ1-5, with D unresolved. The CDR3 sequence is 13 residues long. V lost 10 bases and J lost 9, with 19 bases in between. CDR1 and CDR2 (germline): MDHEN, SYDVKM. The CDR3 nucleotides are TGTGCCACCACCCAGCAGGCCCATCGGCCCCAGCATTTT. Its translation is CATTQQAHRPQHF.

About this clonotype: Mismatch with germline at one junction end may stem from a read error. V is TRBV7-2 and J is TRBJ2-1; D unresolved. CDR3 length equals 15 residues. Germline values: CDR1 SGHTA, CDR2 FQGNSA. CDR3 sequence reads: CAGSFQAGPGDEQFF. CDR3 nucleotides: TGTGCCGGCAGCTTTCAAGCCGGCCCTGGGGATGAGCAGTTCTTC.

The chain links TRBV4-3 to TRBJ2-1, with D tentatively TRBD1 (7 bases). Germline-derived CDR1 and CDR2 are LGHNA and YSLEER. Trimming removed 1 base from V and 4 bases from J, with 14 bases in between. The CDR3 extends over 16 amino acids. CDR3 loop: CASSQVAGGIYNEQFF. Here the CDR3 DNA reads TGCGCCAGCAGCCAAGTTGCAGGGGGGATTTACAATGAGCAGTTCTTC.

This chain joins TRBV4-1 and TRBJ2-5; 8 bases map to TRBD1. The closer fit of TRBJ2-7 to the DNA end suggests the J call may be wrong. CDR3 length: 15 amino acids. Germline assignment: CDR1 MGHRA and CDR2 YSYEKL. Here the CDR3 DNA reads TGCGCCAGCAGCCAAGAGAGGACAGGGTCATTCGAGCAGTACTTC. Translating it yields CASSQERTGSFEQYF.

The V gene is TRBV29-1, the J gene TRBJ2-2; no reliable D call. Germline lookup yields CDR1 SQVTM and CDR2 ANQGSEA. This CDR3 region has 13 residues. Deletions cut 3 bases from V and 4 bases from J, with 9 bases between. Here the CDR3 reads CSVDLKGTGELFF. The CDR3 coding sequence is TGCAGCGTTGACCTAAAGGGCACCGGGGAGCTGTTTTTT.

The chain has TRBV6-5 and TRBJ1-6; D is undetermined. The germline V gene encodes CDR1 MNHEY and CDR2 SVGAGI. The CDR3 is 16 residues long. V was trimmed by 0 bases and J by 8 bases, leaving 14 bases between them. As DNA, the CDR3 is TGTGCCAGCAGTTACTCCACCTTGGAGGAGGATTCACCCCTCCACTTT. Translating gives CASSYSTLEEDSPLHF.

This clonotype was seen more than once but under ten times. The V call is TRBV20-1, the J call TRBJ2-7, with D perhaps TRBD1 or TRBD2 (7 bases each). The V and J ends lost 5 bases and 4 bases respectively, with 18 bases between them. Germline CDR1 reads DFQATT; CDR2 reads SNEGSKA (reference sequence). This CDR3 has 14 amino acids. This chain's CDR3 is CSAESGDRYYEQYF. As DNA, the CDR3 is TGCAGTGCTGAGAGCGGGGACAGATATTACGAGCAGTACTTC.

The sample holds a few counts of this clonotype. The V gene is TRBV10-3, the J gene TRBJ1-6, with TRBD1 identical over 7 bases. Per the germline V gene, CDR1 is ENHRY and CDR2 is SYGVKD. The junction had 10 bases not matched to a gene; V was cut back by 7 bases and J by 7 bases. The CDR3 is made up of 15 amino acids. This chain's CDR3 is CAITGGRQGNSPLHF. In nucleotides, the CDR3 is TGTGCCATCACCGGGGGGCGACAGGGAAATTCACCCCTCCACTTT.

The DNA of the CDR3 is TGTGCCAGCAGCTTTAAGGTTTTTGAGCAGTTCTTC. Its protein is CASSFKVFEQFF. J is TRBJ2-1 and V is TRBV13; D gene ambiguous. CDR3 length: 12 amino acids. Germline values: CDR1 PRHDT, CDR2 FYEKMQ (reference sequence). Trimming left V 3 bases short and J 9 bases short, with 9 bases between.

A few counts support this clonotype. The CDR3 protein is CASSYASGANVLTF. CDR3 DNA sequence: TGTGCCAGCAGTTACGCCTCTGGGGCCAACGTCCTGACTTTC. The V gene is TRBV6-2 or TRBV6-3, the J gene TRBJ2-6; D not certain. Trimming shortened V by 2 bases and J by 0 bases, and 2 bases separated the two germline ends. The germline CDR1 and CDR2 sequences are MNHEY and SVGEGT. CDR3 length equals 14 residues.

V is TRBV7-2 and J is TRBJ2-7; 10 bases line up with TRBD1. CDR1 is SGHTA, CDR2 FQGNSA, per germline. V dropped 5 bases and J dropped 1; count of bases not matched to a gene: 5. CDR3 size: 15 residues. The CDR3 protein is CASSRTGQGSYEQYF. The CDR3 DNA is TGTGCCAGCAGCAGGACGGGACAGGGGTCCTACGAGCAGTACTTC.

This rearrangement joins TRBV7-2 to TRBJ2-4; D is undetermined. The germline gives CDR1 SGHTA, CDR2 FQGNSA. V shed 8 bases and J shed 3 bases, with 14 bases lying between them. This CDR3 has 14 residues. This CDR3 is CASEGSTGKNIQYF. In nucleotides, the CDR3 is TGTGCCAGCGAAGGTAGCACGGGCAAAAACATTCAGTACTTC.

The rearrangement uses TRBV20-1 and TRBJ2-3, with no clear D. Germline V gene lookup returns CDR1 DFQATT and CDR2 SNEGSKA (reference sequence). The length of the CDR3 is 14 residues. Trimming pared 0 bases from V and 5 bases from J, leaving 12 bases between. The CDR3 bases are TGCAGTGCTAGAGATCGACCACCGGTAGATACGCAGTATTTT. Translation gives CSARDRPPVDTQYF.

The chain recombines TRBV13 with TRBJ1-2; the D is unclear. V was cut by 0 bases and J by 7 bases, with 12 bases left in between. CDR1 PRHDT and CDR2 FYEKMQ come from the germline V gene (reference sequence). The CDR3 covers 14 residues. Written as DNA, the CDR3 is TGTGCCAGCAGCTTAGGGCAAAATTTGGTTGGCTACACCTTC. This translates into CASSLGQNLVGYTF.

The V and J genes are TRBV5-5 and TRBJ1-4, with D possibly being TRBD1 (6 bases). Germline CDR1 is SGHKS and CDR2 is YYEKEE (reference sequence). The CDR3 sequence is 13 residues long. Trimming took off 0 bases at V and 8 bases at J, with 8 bases between the two ends. CDR3 sequence (DNA): TGTGCCAGCAGCTTGGTACAGGGAGAAAAACTGTTTTTT. Encoded protein: CASSLVQGEKLFF.

The V call is TRBV12-3 or TRBV12-4, the J call TRBJ2-3; D gene unclear. This CDR3 comprises 13 residues. With 5 bases removed from V and 7 bases from J, the gap between germline ends came to 13 bases. In DNA, the CDR3 is TGTGCCAGCAGTCCCCTCCGAGGAAATACGCAGTATTTT. It specifies CASSPLRGNTQYF.

The chain combines TRBV7-9 with TRBJ2-7; tentative D call: TRBD1 (5 bases). Trimming removed 1 base from V and 2 bases from J, with 12 bases in between. CDR3 length equals 15 residues. CDR1 is SEHNR, CDR2 FQNEAQ, per germline (reference sequence). The CDR3 is CASSLVEGAAYEQYF. The CDR3 DNA is TGTGCCAGCAGCTTAGTTGAAGGGGCTGCCTACGAGCAGTACTTC.

This clonotype was seen a few times. This sequence joins TRBV7-3 and TRBJ2-5; D gene uncertain. Germline assignment: CDR1 SGHTA and CDR2 FQGTGA. V was shortened by 1 base and J by 1 base, with 7 bases between the two germline ends. This CDR3 contains 14 residues. This chain's CDR3 is CASSLNGGQETQYF. Here the CDR3 DNA reads TGTGCCAGCAGCTTAAATGGCGGCCAAGAGACCCAGTACTTC.

The chain is built from TRBV3-1 and TRBJ2-1; 8 bases line up with TRBD1. The J call may be in error: the DNA end matches TRBJ2-7 better. The germline V gene encodes CDR1 LGHDT and CDR2 YNNKEL (reference sequence). The CDR3 has 15 amino acids. The CDR3 DNA sequence: TGTGCCAGCAGCCAGGGGACAGGCACCTACAATGAGCAGTACTTC. Translation gives CASSQGTGTYNEQYF.

The gene calls are TRBV4-2 and TRBJ2-3; D ambiguous. The germline V gene encodes CDR1 LGHNA and CDR2 YNFKEQ. Trimming removed 5 bases from V and 4 bases from J, with 7 bases in between. This CDR3 has 12 residues. The CDR3 sequence: CASSYQSDTQYF. The CDR3 nucleotides read TGTGCCAGCAGCTACCAATCAGATACGCAGTATTTT.

The chain carries TRBV6-1 and TRBJ2-7; D possibly corresponds to TRBD2 (6 bases). This CDR3 has 16 residues. The germline gives CDR1 MNHNS, CDR2 SASEGT. V was trimmed by 3 bases and J by 0 bases, leaving 15 bases between them. CDR3 sequence (DNA): TGTGCCAGCAGTGAGCGGGGACTTGCGGACTCCTACGAGCAGTACTTC. Amino acid sequence: CASSERGLADSYEQYF.

This clonotype was picked up a small number of times. The rearrangement links TRBV7-2 to TRBJ1-4; D is unclear. Germline assignment: CDR1 SGHTA and CDR2 FQGNSA. Trimming removed 5 bases at V and 4 bases at J, with 14 bases between. The length of the CDR3 is 15 residues. The chain's CDR3 is CASSLMTTHNEKLFF. The CDR3 nucleotides are TGTGCCAGCAGCCTAATGACAACCCATAATGAAAAACTGTTTTTT. Based on the CDR3 plus reference TRBV7-2 and TRBJ1-4, the full variable domain is GAGVSQSPSNKVTEKGKDVELRCDPISGHTALYWYRQSLGQGLEFLIYFQGNSAPDKSGLPSDRFSAERTGGSVSTLTIQRTQQEDSAVYLCASSLMTTHNEKLFFGSGTQLSVL.

J is TRBJ2-5 and V is TRBV27; D ambiguous. Germline V gives CDR1 MNHEY, CDR2 SMNVEV (reference sequence). The CDR3 sequence is 13 residues long. Trimming stripped 7 bases from V and 0 bases from J, with 9 bases between. CDR3 sequence reads: CASTPANQETQYF. CDR3 sequence (DNA): TGTGCCAGCACCCCGGCAAACCAAGAGACCCAGTACTTC.

A word on this clonotype: One end of the junction is discordant with germline, which a read error may explain. The chain links TRBV10-3 to TRBJ2-1; 12 nucleotides align to TRBD1. From germline, CDR1 is ENHRY and CDR2 SYGVKD. The CDR3 is 16 residues long. The CDR3 reads CAISESGTGGYDEQFF. The CDR3 DNA reads TGTGCCATCAGTGAGTCTGGGACAGGGGGCTACGATGAGCAGTTCTTC.

This chain uses TRBV7-8 with TRBJ2-7; D is possibly TRBD1 or TRBD2 (7 bases each). The germline CDR1 and CDR2 sequences are SGHVS and FQNEAQ. Trimming took off 5 bases at V and 2 bases at J, with 13 bases between the two ends. This CDR3 is 14 amino acids long. CDR3 protein: CASSQGGIAYEQYF. The CDR3 nucleotides read TGTGCCAGCAGCCAGGGGGGGATAGCCTACGAGCAGTACTTC.

The chain joins TRBV14 to TRBJ2-1, with no clear D. Germline CDR1 SGHDN, CDR2 FVKESK. V was pared by 4 bases and J by 11 bases, with 12 bases between. The CDR3 consists of 12 residues. In DNA form, the CDR3 reads TGTGCCAGCAGCCTACCGTCAGGAAAGCAGTTCTTC. It codes for CASSLPSGKQFF.